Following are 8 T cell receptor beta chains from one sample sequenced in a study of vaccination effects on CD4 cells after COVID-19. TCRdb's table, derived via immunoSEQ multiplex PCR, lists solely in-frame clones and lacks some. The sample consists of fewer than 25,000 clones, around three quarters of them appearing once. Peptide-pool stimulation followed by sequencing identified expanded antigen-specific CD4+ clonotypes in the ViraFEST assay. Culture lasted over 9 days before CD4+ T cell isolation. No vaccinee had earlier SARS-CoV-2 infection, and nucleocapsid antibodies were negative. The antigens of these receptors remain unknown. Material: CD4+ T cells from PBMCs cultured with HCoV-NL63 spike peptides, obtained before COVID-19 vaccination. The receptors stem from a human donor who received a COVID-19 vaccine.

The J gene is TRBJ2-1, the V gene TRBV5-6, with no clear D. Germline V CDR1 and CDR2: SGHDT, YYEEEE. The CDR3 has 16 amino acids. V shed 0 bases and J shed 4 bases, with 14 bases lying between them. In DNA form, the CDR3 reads TGTGCCAGCAGCTTGGAACCATCTGGCCTTTACAATGAGCAGTTCTTC. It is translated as CASSLEPSGLYNEQFF.

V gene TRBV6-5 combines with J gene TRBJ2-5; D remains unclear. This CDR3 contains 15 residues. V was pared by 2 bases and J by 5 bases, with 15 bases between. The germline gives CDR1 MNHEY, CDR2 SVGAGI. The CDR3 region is CASSYVGRKTETQYF. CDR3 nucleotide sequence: TGTGCCAGCAGTTACGTAGGGCGTAAAACGGAGACCCAGTACTTC.

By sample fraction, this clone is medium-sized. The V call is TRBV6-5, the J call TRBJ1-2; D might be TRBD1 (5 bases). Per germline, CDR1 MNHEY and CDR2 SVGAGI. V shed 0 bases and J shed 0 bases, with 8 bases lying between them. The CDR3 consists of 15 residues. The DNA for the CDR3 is TGTGCCAGCAGTTACTCGCGACAGTCTAACTATGGCTACACCTTC. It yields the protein CASSYSRQSNYGYTF.

CDR3 loop: CASSLSPGGHTEAFF. CDR3 nucleotides: TGTGCCAGCAGTTTATCCCCTGGGGGGCACACTGAAGCTTTCTTT. The gene calls are TRBV27 and TRBJ1-1; possible D gene TRBD1, 6 bases. This CDR3 is built from 15 residues. Germline-derived CDR1 and CDR2 are MNHEY and SMNVEV (reference sequence). Deletions cut 0 bases from V and 3 bases from J, with 11 bases between.

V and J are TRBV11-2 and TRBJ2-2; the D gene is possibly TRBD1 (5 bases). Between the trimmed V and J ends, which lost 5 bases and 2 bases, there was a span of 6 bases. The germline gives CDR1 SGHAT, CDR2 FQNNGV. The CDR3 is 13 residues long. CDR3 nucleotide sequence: TGTGCCAGCAGCGACAGTAACACCGGGGAGCTGTTTTTT. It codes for CASSDSNTGELFF.

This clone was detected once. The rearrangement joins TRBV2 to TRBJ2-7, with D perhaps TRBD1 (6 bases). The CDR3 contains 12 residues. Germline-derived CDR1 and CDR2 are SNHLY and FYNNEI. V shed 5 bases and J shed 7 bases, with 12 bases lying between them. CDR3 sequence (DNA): TGTGCCAGCAGTTTGGGGGCGGAAGAGCAGTACTTC. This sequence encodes CASSLGAEEQYF.

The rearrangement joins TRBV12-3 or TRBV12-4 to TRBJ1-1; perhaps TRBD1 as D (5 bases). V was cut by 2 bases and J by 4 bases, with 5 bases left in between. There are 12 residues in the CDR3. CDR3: CASSLRGTEAFF. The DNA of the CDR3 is TGTGCCAGCAGTTTAAGGGGCACTGAAGCTTTCTTT.

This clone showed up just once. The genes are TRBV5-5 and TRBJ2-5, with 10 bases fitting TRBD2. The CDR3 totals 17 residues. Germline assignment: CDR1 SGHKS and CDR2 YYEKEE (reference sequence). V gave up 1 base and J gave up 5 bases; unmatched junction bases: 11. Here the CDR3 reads CASSLLTSGKGGETQYF. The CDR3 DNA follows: TGTGCCAGCAGCTTGTTAACTAGCGGGAAGGGTGGGGAGACCCAGTACTTC.